This record concerns one T cell receptor beta chain sequence. Germline values: CDR1 SEHNR, CDR2 FQNEAQ (reference sequence). The V gene lost 4 bases and the J gene lost 5 bases, with 9 bases spanning the gap. This CDR3 is 12 amino acids long. These data belong to a study of shared clonotypes between healthy human individuals. Produced via immunoSEQ multiplex PCR; TCRdb's table is partial and in-frame only. The data hold around 2.1 million clones, with 93% observed a single time. Naive CD8 populations comprised CD45RO-negative cells positively selected for CCR7, excluding terminally differentiated effector memory CD45RA+ cells.

The chain carries TRBV7-9 and TRBJ2-7; D unclear. The receptor was derived from a man younger than 35 in good health. Some clones in this sample may be carry-over from other donors' samples. The sequenced sample was naive CD8+ T cells from PBMCs. CDR3 residues: CASSSVKNEQYF. CDR3 sequence (DNA): TGTGCCAGCAGCTCGGTGAAGAACGAGCAGTACTTC.